The 14 T cell receptor beta chains listed next were all sequenced from one sample in a study of early T cells in non-severe SARS-CoV-2 infection. MiXCR was run by TCRdb on the 5' RACE reads, yielding one entry per CDR3 protein. The repertoire holds 90,000 to 120,000 distinct CDR3 sequences, around 10% seen once, with roughly 7.1% in the top ten. Sequenced input: whole blood. Every receptor here comes from an adult who was a healthcare worker with PCR-confirmed SARS-CoV-2 infection or an uninfected control (not recorded which).

The chain has TRBV5-4 and TRBJ2-3; TRBD2 agrees at 9 bases. V shed 4 bases and J 2 bases; nucleotides not matched to a gene: 8. The germline gives CDR1 SGHNT, CDR2 YYREEE (reference sequence). The CDR3 extends over 16 amino acids. In DNA form, the CDR3 reads TGTGCCAGCAGCACTATAGCGGGAGTGGCCACAGATACGCAGTATTTT. As protein: CASSTIAGVATDTQYF.

This clonotype has a count of ten or more. CDR3 sequence reads: CASSLALLGGELFF. For the CDR3, the DNA is TGTGCCAGCAGCTTAGCACTGCTGGGGGGGGAGCTGTTTTTT. The chain has TRBV7-2 and TRBJ2-2; no reliable D call. The CDR3 consists of 14 residues. V was pared by 0 bases and J by 8 bases, with 10 bases between. Germline assignment: CDR1 SGHTA and CDR2 FQGNSA.

The V and J genes are TRBV9 and TRBJ2-1; 8 nucleotides line up with TRBD2. Trimming took 0 bases from V and 5 from J; bases not matched to a gene: 1. This CDR3 has 14 residues. The V gene's germline CDR1 is SGDLS and CDR2 YYNGEE. The CDR3 DNA is TGTGCCAGCAGCGTAGTCGGGGGGGACAATGAGCAGTTCTTC. It is translated as CASSVVGGDNEQFF.

This clonotype was detected ten times or more. The chain couples TRBV28 to TRBJ2-7; the match to TRBD1 covers 7 bases. The CDR3 contains 12 residues. Germline V lookup: CDR1 MDHEN, CDR2 SYDVKM. V lost 7 bases, J lost 1 base, and 1 base stayed unmatched. Written as DNA, the CDR3 is TGTGCCAGCAACAGGGGATCCTACGAGCAGTACTTC. Translating gives CASNRGSYEQYF.

Regarding this clonotype: A read error may produce the germline difference seen at one junction end. The V gene is TRBV7-2, the J gene TRBJ2-3; the match to TRBD2 covers 10 bases. This CDR3 has 14 residues. From germline, CDR1 is SGHTA and CDR2 FQGNSA. CDR3 sequence: CASSLAGEGDTQYF. CDR3 DNA sequence: TGTGCCAGCAGCCTAGCGGGAGAGGGGGATACGCAGTATTTT.

There are many counts of this clonotype. The chain has TRBV12-3 or TRBV12-4 and TRBJ1-1; D is perhaps TRBD1 (5 bases). V was pared by 3 bases and J by 1 base, with 12 bases between. CDR3 length equals 15 residues. The CDR3: CASSFGDPGNTEAFF. CDR3 nucleotides: TGTGCCAGCAGTTTTGGGGACCCGGGGAACACTGAAGCTTTCTTT.

This clonotype was recorded a few times. The chain recombines TRBV18 with TRBJ1-4, with no clear D. The V and J ends lost 1 base and 8 bases respectively, with 11 bases between them. This CDR3 contains 14 residues. CDR1 and CDR2 (germline): KGHSH, LQKENI. In DNA form, the CDR3 reads TGTGCCAGCTCACCACGGGAGGGCCCGGAAAAACTGTTTTTT. As protein: CASSPREGPEKLFF.

This clonotype was found a few times. This chain connects TRBV20-1 to TRBJ1-2; D remains ambiguous. From germline, CDR1 is DFQATT and CDR2 SNEGSKA (reference sequence). CDR3 size: 12 residues. The ends were cut back, 0 bases at V and 6 bases at J, with 8 bases in the middle. In DNA form, the CDR3 reads TGCAGTGCTAGAGATCAGCAGGATGGCTACACCTTC. Protein: CSARDQQDGYTF.

Many counts were recorded for this clonotype. The chain combines TRBV5-1 with TRBJ2-5; tentatively, D is TRBD2 (5 bases). Trimming removed 0 bases at V and 1 base at J, with 7 bases between. The germline gives CDR1 SGHRS, CDR2 YFSETQ. The CDR3 is 14 amino acids. The CDR3 DNA sequence: TGCGCCAGCAGCTTGGTGGAGGTCCAAGAGACCCAGTACTTC. As protein: CASSLVEVQETQYF.

The chain joins TRBV7-9 to TRBJ1-3, with D possibly TRBD1 on 6 matching bases. V was shortened by 4 bases and J by 2 bases, with 9 bases between the two germline ends. Germline V gene data show CDR1 as SEHNR and CDR2 as FQNEAQ (reference sequence). The CDR3 totals 14 residues. As DNA, the CDR3 is TGTGCCAGCAGCTATACAGGGACTGGAAACACCATATATTTT. It specifies CASSYTGTGNTIYF.

At least ten counts were recorded for this clonotype. This chain connects TRBV5-1 to TRBJ2-1; 7 positions match TRBD2. The V and J ends lost 4 bases and 0 bases, in that order; junction bases with no gene match: 7. This CDR3 is 16 amino acids long. The germline V gene has CDR1 SGHRS and CDR2 YFSETQ. The CDR3 sequence is CASSPTSGTSYNEQFF. The CDR3 nucleotides are TGCGCCAGCAGCCCAACAAGCGGGACCTCCTACAATGAGCAGTTCTTC.

This clonotype has a handful of counts. This rearrangement joins TRBV29-1 to TRBJ2-5; TRBD2 aligns across 10 bases. CDR1 and CDR2 (germline): SQVTM, ANQGSEA. The V gene end was trimmed by 4 bases and the J gene end by 6 bases; junction bases not matched to a gene: 5. This CDR3 is 13 amino acids long. CDR3 bases: TGCAGCGTTGGCTTGGGACTAGCGAAGACCCAGTACTTC. It is translated as CSVGLGLAKTQYF.

The V gene is TRBV15, the J gene TRBJ2-1; TRBD1 is a possible D gene (5 bases). The CDR3 covers 15 residues. The V end was cut by 5 bases, the J end by 6 bases, with 17 bases between. Per the germline V gene, CDR1 is LNHNV and CDR2 is YYDKDF (reference sequence). CDR3 protein: CATSGDRLDANEQFF. CDR3 DNA sequence: TGTGCCACCAGCGGCGACAGATTGGATGCCAATGAGCAGTTCTTC.

The V and J genes are TRBV5-1 and TRBJ1-1; D gene ambiguous. Trimming shortened V by 5 bases and J by 3 bases, and 8 bases separated the two germline ends. Germline CDR1 and CDR2: SGHRS and YFSETQ. This CDR3 is built from 12 residues. In nucleotides, the CDR3 is TGCGCCAGCAGAATGCCGGACACTGAAGCTTTCTTT. It specifies CASRMPDTEAFF.